Below, 11 T cell receptor beta chains from the same sample are listed, as sequenced in a study of blood T cell repertoires in COVID-19. Sequencing used immunoSEQ multiplex PCR; TCRdb keeps in-frame clones, though not all of them. The sample holds about 110,000 clones, about four fifths seen once. The material sequenced was peripheral blood. These receptors were collected from a woman aged 55-70 years with acute or convalescent COVID-19.

V and J are TRBV6-5 and TRBJ1-2, with 7 bases identical to TRBD1. With V trimmed by 6 bases and J by 1 base, 5 bases remained unmatched. The CDR3 loop spans 14 amino acids. Germline CDR1 and CDR2: MNHEY and SVGAGI. Here the CDR3 reads CASRRGDSNYGYTF. The CDR3 nucleotides read TGTGCCAGCAGGAGGGGGGACAGTAACTATGGCTACACCTTC.

The chain combines TRBV5-6 with TRBJ2-2; the D gene is possibly TRBD2 (5 bases). The CDR3 covers 14 residues. Trimming shortened V by 1 base and J by 9 bases, and 13 bases separated the two germline ends. Germline assignment: CDR1 SGHDT and CDR2 YYEEEE. CDR3 amino acids: CASSLLRWERELFF. The CDR3 nucleotides read TGTGCCAGCAGCTTGCTCAGATGGGAGAGGGAGCTGTTTTTT.

This chain uses TRBV11-3 with TRBJ2-2; 8 bases are a match to TRBD1. The junction had 7 bases not matched to a gene; V was cut back by 5 bases and J by 5 bases. Per germline, CDR1 SGHNT and CDR2 YENEEA. There are 15 residues in the CDR3. The CDR3 DNA follows: TGTGCCAGCAGCCCCATCCGGACAGGGACCGGGGAGCTGTTTTTT. It translates to CASSPIRTGTGELFF.

A few counts support this clone. The J gene is TRBJ1-6, the V gene TRBV7-6; 9 bases are shared with TRBD1. The CDR3 length is 14 residues. Germline CDR1 reads SGHVS; CDR2 reads FNYEAQ. V gave up 5 bases and J gave up 10 bases; unmatched junction bases: 6. The CDR3 coding sequence is TGTGCCAGCAGCCCGGACAGGGGCACCTCACCCCTCCACTTT. Amino acids: CASSPDRGTSPLHF.

The count of this clone is one. The rearrangement uses TRBV7-9 and TRBJ1-1, with 7 nucleotides matching TRBD1. The CDR3 contains 12 residues. Germline V gene sequence: CDR1 SEHNR, CDR2 FQNEAQ (reference sequence). The trim removed 4 bases at V and 6 bases at J, leaving 2 bases unmatched. The CDR3 DNA is TGTGCCAGCAGCTACAGGGGTGCTGAAGCTTTCTTT. Translated: CASSYRGAEAFF.

The CDR3 is CSVQALGYGYTF. CDR3 nucleotide sequence: TGCAGCGTTCAGGCATTGGGCTATGGCTACACCTTC. This chain joins TRBV29-1 and TRBJ1-2; no firm D call. Germline-derived CDR1 and CDR2 are SQVTM and ANQGSEA. The CDR3 runs to 12 residues. V shed 5 bases and J shed 4 bases, with 11 bases lying between them.

This rearrangement joins TRBV25-1 to TRBJ1-1; D not certain. The CDR3 spans 15 residues. The V gene lost 2 bases and the J gene lost 3 bases, with 13 bases spanning the gap. Germline values: CDR1 MGHDK, CDR2 SYGVNS. This CDR3 reads CASSELLREDTEAFF. The CDR3 DNA reads as TGTGCCAGCAGTGAACTCCTGAGGGAGGACACTGAAGCTTTCTTT.

The gene calls are TRBV11-2 and TRBJ1-1; TRBD1 matches 12 bases. Germline V lookup: CDR1 SGHAT, CDR2 FQNNGV. The CDR3 covers 14 residues. The trim removed 3 bases at V and 6 bases at J, leaving 2 bases unmatched. CDR3 in amino acids: CASSFRDRGPEAFF. The CDR3 region has the DNA TGTGCCAGCAGCTTCCGGGACAGGGGGCCTGAAGCTTTCTTT.

This clone occurred once. The rearrangement links TRBV6-5 to TRBJ2-7; the D gene is possibly TRBD2 (7 bases). Trimming removed 8 bases at V and 7 bases at J, with 21 bases between. The length of the CDR3 is 14 residues. The germline V gene has CDR1 MNHEY and CDR2 SVGAGI. The CDR3: CASQKEGGAGEQYF. The CDR3 nucleotides read TGTGCCAGCCAAAAAGAGGGGGGGGCGGGAGAGCAGTACTTC.

This sequence joins TRBV10-3 and TRBJ1-2; 12 positions match TRBD1. CDR3 length: 14 amino acids. CDR1 ENHRY and CDR2 SYGVKD come from the germline V gene. J gave up 7 bases and V 8 bases, and 8 bases lay outside the gene matches. The CDR3 region is CAIGGGQGAGGYTF. The CDR3 DNA reads as TGTGCCATCGGCGGGGGACAGGGGGCGGGTGGCTACACCTTC.

This clone was counted a few times. The V gene is TRBV11-2, the J gene TRBJ2-1; perhaps TRBD2 as D (6 bases). Germline V gene sequence: CDR1 SGHAT, CDR2 FQNNGV. The germline V and J ends were trimmed by 3 bases and 9 bases, with 18 bases remaining between them. The CDR3 loop spans 15 amino acids. The DNA for the CDR3 is TGTGCCAGCAGCTTCTATCGACTAGAGGGTTTTGAGCAGTTCTTC. Protein sequence: CASSFYRLEGFEQFF.